This T cell receptor (beta chain) was recovered during a study of PD-L1 blockade in urothelial cancer (TCRdb year 2017). The study in broad terms: Every patient began therapy in about 2014 and was given atezolizumab 1,200 mg intravenously every 3 weeks. About 85% of the roughly 29 patients were males with bladder-origin urothelial cancer, and 18 of 29 reported a prior smoking history. An ECOG performance status of 0 or 1 was recorded for the patients, and 0 to 3 prior chemotherapy regimens had been received by the patients. Blood samples were analyzed at 3 weeks after treatment start (second dose) and at 6 weeks after treatment start. Blood samples gave a median of about 130,000 T cells and approximately 81,000 unique TCRs, with a median clonality of roughly 0.08. The study, an exploratory multi-omic analysis, examined somatic, immune and clinical correlates of response to PD-L1 blockade with atezolizumab in urothelial cancer. Pretreatment tumor samples, along with matched peripheral blood collected serially before and after atezolizumab treatment, underwent TCR sequencing. Durable clinical benefit was defined as a progression-free survival longer than 6 months, and TCR features were additionally tested against progression-free survival and overall survival. In the same patients, whole exome sequencing and RNA sequencing of pretreatment tumors were performed in addition to TCR sequencing. Durable clinical benefit was achieved by nine patients but not by the remaining 20. Pretreatment blood TCR-seq was available for twenty-nine patients, at least one posttreatment blood collection was obtained for some 25 patients, and tumor TCR-seq was available for some 25 patients. Broad study findings and their caveats: A pretreatment peripheral blood TCR clonality below the median was linked to improved progression-free and overall survival. At 3 weeks after the start of treatment, tumor-associated TCR clones in peripheral blood had expanded more in patients with durable benefit (n of about 20, p = 0.022). Small sample size (n ≈ 27) and many exploratory analyses mean the results are intended to be hypothesis-generating.

The CDR3 contains 15 residues, cysteine and phenylalanine counted. The read is trimmed to its CDR3 DNA, 45 bases read in frame from base 1. V was cut back by 2 bases and J by 0 bases, leaving a gap of 10 bases between them. The germline V gene sets CDR1 to SGDLS and CDR2 to YYNGEE. Each PCR received spiked-in synthetic TCR analog templates so that absolute template abundance could be estimated from read counts. The immunoSEQ assay was used to amplify TCRbeta CDR3 regions from genomic DNA with bias-controlled V and J gene primers. Sequencing of rearranged TCRbeta segments was performed at approximately 20X coverage. The source study handled its data this way. Clustering was used to correct sequencing errors, and CDR3s were annotated against IMGT so that V, D and J genes could be assigned. Downstream analyses used only productive TCRbeta rearrangements, leaving out any out-of-frame or stop-codon sequences. Clonality was computed as one minus Shannon entropy normalized by the log of the number of unique productive sequences. Fisher's exact test with Benjamini-Hochberg correction, using a cutoff of adjusted p below 0.01, was how clones that differed between time points or between blood and tumor were identified. TCRdb took this table from immuneACCESS and kept in-frame rearrangements with V and J called. Such tables lack part of the clones; where checked against another copy, unresolved V genes explain under half of the gap, and the rest is unexplained. Clone size and V and J calls were adopted from that table, with D and trimming inferred from the DNA. The table for this sample lists roughly 39,000 clones; roughly nine tenths of them were counted only once. 11% of the sample belongs to the ten largest clones.

The time point label on this specimen signifies: pretreatment peripheral blood. The cohort included about 29 patients with locally advanced or metastatic urothelial carcinoma who were treated at Memorial Sloan Kettering on a trial protocol. Peripheral blood mononuclear cells were collected from each patient pretreatment and during treatment, giving between 1 and 8 total time points per patient. The Qiagen DNeasy Blood extraction kit was used to purify genomic DNA from total PBMCs and tumor samples. PBMCs were collected pretreatment and during treatment and were isolated and stored as previously described. Turning to this clone: It has no known antigen specificity. Nothing much larger sits one base from this clone, and base qualities are not available.

The source of this sequence is a woman in her sixties with urothelial cancer. The chain is made from TRBV9 and TRBJ2-3; 6 matching bases give a weak D call of TRBD2. Sequencing was performed on PBMCs, taken around atezolizumab (anti-PD-L1) treatment. The bases are TGTGCCAGCAGCGTGGGACTGGCAAGCACAGATACGCAGTATTTT. This gives the protein CASSVGLASTDTQYF.